This T cell receptor beta chain was captured by sequencing in a study of cytotoxic CD8 clonotypes in ibrutinib-treated CLL. Germline CDR1 and CDR2: SGHKS and YYEKEE (reference sequence). The CDR3 is made up of 16 amino acids. V was shortened by 4 bases and J by 2 bases, with 18 bases between the two germline ends. Method: immunoSEQ multiplex PCR; TCRdb's copy keeps in-frame clones and lacks some. The profile shows about 57,000 clones, around 60% of them singletons. The receptor's source is a human donor with chronic lymphocytic leukemia. This chain uses TRBV5-5 with TRBJ1-2; D remains ambiguous. The sample was PBMCs, taken after 24 months of ibrutinib treatment. CDR3 amino acids: CASSQDQAQLNYGYTF. CDR3 coding DNA: TGTGCCAGCAGCCAAGATCAAGCCCAACTAAACTATGGCTACACCTTC.